The 5 T cell receptor beta chains in this list originate from one sample, sequenced in a study of T cell responses to AZD1222 COVID-19 vaccine (dated by TCRdb to the early 2020s). The time point label corresponds to: baseline before first vaccination. The receptor library was made with the immunoSEQ multiplex PCR assay. In TCRdb, the immuneACCESS table is reduced to in-frame sequences with V and J assigned. These tables do not hold every clone; where another copy was compared, an unresolved V gene accounts for under half, and the others remain unexplained. Across this sample there are 180,000 or so clones, with about 90% seen only once. The top ten clonotypes cover approximately 8% of the sample. The sample consisted of peripheral blood, taken on day 0 of AZD1222 vaccination. The receptors were sampled from an adult in good health.

This rearrangement joins TRBV7-3 to TRBJ2-7; 8 nucleotides match TRBD1. Germline CDR1 and CDR2: SGHTA and FQGTGA. The J segment lost 6 bases and the V segment lost 5 bases, leaving 9 bases of the junction unmatched. The CDR3 contains 14 residues. The CDR3 reads CASSDQGANTEQYF. For the CDR3, the DNA is TGTGCCAGCAGCGACCAGGGGGCGAATACCGAGCAGTACTTC.

This clone has a single count. J is TRBJ2-7 and V is TRBV30, with 9 bases that match TRBD1. With 4 bases clipped from V and 2 bases from J, the junction kept 3 bases outside the gene matches. This CDR3 comprises 13 residues. Per the germline V gene, CDR1 is GTSNPN and CDR2 is SVGIG (reference sequence). This chain's CDR3 is CAWTRQGAYEQYF. The CDR3 nucleotides are TGTGCCTGGACCCGACAGGGGGCCTACGAGCAGTACTTC.

V gene TRBV7-9 combines with J gene TRBJ1-4, with 9 bases matching TRBD1. Germline CDR1 is SEHNR and CDR2 is FQNEAQ (reference sequence). V lost 6 bases, J lost 3 bases, and 14 bases stayed unmatched. CDR3 length: 18 amino acids. CDR3 bases: TGTGCCAGCAGTCTTGGCGGACAGGGGATTTCGGCTAATGAAAAACTGTTTTTT. It translates to CASSLGGQGISANEKLFF.

This clone was seen only a few times. The chain joins TRBV27 to TRBJ1-5; 9 bases are shared with TRBD1. Germline CDR1 and CDR2: MNHEY and SMNVEV (reference sequence). V lost 5 bases to trimming and J lost 3 bases; unmatched junction nucleotides: 8. The CDR3 loop spans 16 amino acids. The CDR3 DNA reads as TGTGCCAGCAGTCCCAGGGGACAGGGCGACAATCAGCCCCAGCATTTT. Translating it yields CASSPRGQGDNQPQHF.

The chain recombines TRBV5-4 with TRBJ2-3; TRBD2 aligns across 8 bases. Trimming cost V 0 bases and J 6 bases; bases outside gene matches: 9. The germline gives CDR1 SGHNT, CDR2 YYREEE (reference sequence). This CDR3 has 16 residues. The CDR3 is CASSLVERGPGDTQYF. The CDR3 nucleotides read TGTGCCAGCAGCTTGGTAGAGCGGGGGCCGGGGGATACGCAGTATTTT. The complete variable domain, with remaining parts taken from reference TRBV5-4 and TRBJ2-3, reads ETGVTQSPTHLIKTRGQQVTLRCSSQSGHNTVSWYQQALGQGPQFIFQYYREEENGRGNFPPRFSGLQFPNYSSELNVNALELDDSALYLCASSLVERGPGDTQYFGPGTRLTVL.